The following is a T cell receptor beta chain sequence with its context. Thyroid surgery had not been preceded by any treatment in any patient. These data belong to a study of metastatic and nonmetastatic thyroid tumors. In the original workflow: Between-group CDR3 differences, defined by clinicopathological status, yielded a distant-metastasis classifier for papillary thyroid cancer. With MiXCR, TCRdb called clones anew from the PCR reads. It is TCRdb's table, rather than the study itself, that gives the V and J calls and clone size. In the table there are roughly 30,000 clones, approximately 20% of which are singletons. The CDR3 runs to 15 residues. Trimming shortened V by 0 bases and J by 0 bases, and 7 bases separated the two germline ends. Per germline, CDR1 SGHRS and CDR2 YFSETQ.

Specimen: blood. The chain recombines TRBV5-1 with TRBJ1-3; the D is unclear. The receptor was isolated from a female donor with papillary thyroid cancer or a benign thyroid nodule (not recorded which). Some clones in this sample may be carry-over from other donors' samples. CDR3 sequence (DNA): TGCGCCAGCAGCTTGGGAGGTCCCTCTGGAAACACCATATATTTT. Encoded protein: CASSLGGPSGNTIYF.